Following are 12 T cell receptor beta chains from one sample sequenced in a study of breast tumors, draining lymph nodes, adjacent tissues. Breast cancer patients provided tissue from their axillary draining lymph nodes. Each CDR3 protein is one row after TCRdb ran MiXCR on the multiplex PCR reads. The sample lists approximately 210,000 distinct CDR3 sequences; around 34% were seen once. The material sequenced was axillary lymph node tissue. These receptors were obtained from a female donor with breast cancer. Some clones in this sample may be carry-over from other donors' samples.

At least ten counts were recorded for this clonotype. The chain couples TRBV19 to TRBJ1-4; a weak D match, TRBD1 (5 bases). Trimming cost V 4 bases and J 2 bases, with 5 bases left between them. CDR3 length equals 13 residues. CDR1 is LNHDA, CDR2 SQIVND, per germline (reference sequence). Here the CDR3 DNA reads TGTGCCAGTAGTAGGGACACTAATGAAAAACTGTTTTTT. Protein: CASSRDTNEKLFF.

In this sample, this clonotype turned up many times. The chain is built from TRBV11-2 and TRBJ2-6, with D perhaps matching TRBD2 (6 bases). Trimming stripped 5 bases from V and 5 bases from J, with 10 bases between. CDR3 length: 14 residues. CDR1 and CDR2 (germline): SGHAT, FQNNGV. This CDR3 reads CASSPGVWANVLTF. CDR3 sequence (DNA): TGTGCCAGCAGCCCGGGGGTTTGGGCCAACGTCCTGACTTTC. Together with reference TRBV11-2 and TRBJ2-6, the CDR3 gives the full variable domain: EAGVAQSPRYKIIEKRQSVAFWCNPISGHATLYWYQQILGQGPKLLIQFQNNGVVDDSQLPKDRFSAERLKGVDSTLKIQPAKLEDSAVYLCASSPGVWANVLTFGAGSRLTVL.

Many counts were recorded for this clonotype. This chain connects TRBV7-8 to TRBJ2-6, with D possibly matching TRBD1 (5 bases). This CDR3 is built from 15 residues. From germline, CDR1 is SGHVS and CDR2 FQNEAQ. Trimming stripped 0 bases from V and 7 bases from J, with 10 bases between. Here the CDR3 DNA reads TGTGCCAGCAGCTTAGCCAGGGTAGGCGCCAACGTCCTGACTTTC. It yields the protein CASSLARVGANVLTF. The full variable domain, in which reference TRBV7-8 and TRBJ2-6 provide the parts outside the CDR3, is GAGVSQSPRYKVAKRGQDVALRCDPISGHVSLFWYQQALGQGPEFLTYFQNEAQLDKSGLPSDRFFAERPEGSVSTLKIQRTQQEDSAVYLCASSLARVGANVLTFGAGSRLTVL.

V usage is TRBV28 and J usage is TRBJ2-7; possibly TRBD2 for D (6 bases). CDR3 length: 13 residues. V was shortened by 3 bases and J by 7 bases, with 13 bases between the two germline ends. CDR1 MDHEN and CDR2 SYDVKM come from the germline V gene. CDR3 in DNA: TGTGCCAGCAGTTTTGGGCGGGATTGGGAGCAGTACTTC. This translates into CASSFGRDWEQYF.

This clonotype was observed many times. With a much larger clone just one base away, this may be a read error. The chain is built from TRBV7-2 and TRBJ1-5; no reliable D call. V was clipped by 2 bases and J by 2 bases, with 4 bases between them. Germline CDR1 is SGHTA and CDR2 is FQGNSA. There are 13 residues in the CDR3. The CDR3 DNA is TGTGCCAGCAGCTTACAGGGCAATCAGCCCCAGCATTTT. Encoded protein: CASSLQGNQPQHF.

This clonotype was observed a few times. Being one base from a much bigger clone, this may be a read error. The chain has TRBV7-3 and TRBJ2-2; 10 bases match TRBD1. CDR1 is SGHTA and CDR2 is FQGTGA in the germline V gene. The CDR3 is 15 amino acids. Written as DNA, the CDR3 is TGTGCCAGCAGCCCCCCGGGACAGGGGATAGGGGAGCTGCTTTTT. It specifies CASSPPGQGIGELLF.

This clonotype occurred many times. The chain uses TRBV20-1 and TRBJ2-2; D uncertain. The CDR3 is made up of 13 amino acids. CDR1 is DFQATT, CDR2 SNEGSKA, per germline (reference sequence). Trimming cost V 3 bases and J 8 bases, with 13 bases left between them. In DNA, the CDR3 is TGCAGTGCTAGGACCACTCCTTTGGGGGAGCTGTTTTTT. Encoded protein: CSARTTPLGELFF.

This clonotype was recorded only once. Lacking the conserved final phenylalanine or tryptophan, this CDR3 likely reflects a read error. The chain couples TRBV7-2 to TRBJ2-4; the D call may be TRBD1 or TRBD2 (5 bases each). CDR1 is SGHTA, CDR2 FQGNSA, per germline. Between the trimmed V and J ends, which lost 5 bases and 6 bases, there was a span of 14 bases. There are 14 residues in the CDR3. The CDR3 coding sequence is TGTGCCAGCAGCCTGGGACCGTATACAAACATTCAGTACCTC. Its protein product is CASSLGPYTNIQYL.

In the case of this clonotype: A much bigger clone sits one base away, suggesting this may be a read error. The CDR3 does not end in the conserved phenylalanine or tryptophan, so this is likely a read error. The chain's CDR3 is CASSVRDGYNEQFL. DNA of the CDR3: TGTGCCAGCAGCGTTAGGGATGGGTACAATGAGCAGTTCCTC. This sequence joins TRBV7-9 and TRBJ2-5; D is unclear. The J call may be mistaken, given a closer DNA end match to TRBJ2-1. CDR3 length: 14 residues. The germline gives CDR1 SEHNR, CDR2 FQNEAQ (reference sequence).

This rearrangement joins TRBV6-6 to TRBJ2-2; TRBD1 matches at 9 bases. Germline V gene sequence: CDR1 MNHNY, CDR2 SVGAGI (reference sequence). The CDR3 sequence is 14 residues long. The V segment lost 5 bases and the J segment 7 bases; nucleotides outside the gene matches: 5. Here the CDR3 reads CASSPQGAGGELFF. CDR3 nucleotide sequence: TGTGCCAGCAGTCCACAGGGGGCCGGCGGGGAGCTGTTTTTT.

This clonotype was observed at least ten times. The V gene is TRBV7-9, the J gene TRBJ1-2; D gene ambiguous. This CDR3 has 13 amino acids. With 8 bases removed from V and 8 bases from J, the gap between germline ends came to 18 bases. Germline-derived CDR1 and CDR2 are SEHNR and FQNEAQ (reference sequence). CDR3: CASPRGIRGGYTF. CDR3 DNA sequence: TGTGCCAGCCCTCGAGGTATCCGAGGGGGCTACACCTTC.

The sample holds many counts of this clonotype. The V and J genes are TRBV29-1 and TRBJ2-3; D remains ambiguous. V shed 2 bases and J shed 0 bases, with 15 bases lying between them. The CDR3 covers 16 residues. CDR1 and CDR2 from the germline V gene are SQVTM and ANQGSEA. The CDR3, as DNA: TGCAGCGTTGAAAACCCGAAGGGCTATAGCACAGATACGCAGTATTTT. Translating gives CSVENPKGYSTDTQYF.